This record looks at one TCR beta chain sequence and its context. This clonotype occurred many times. The clone's antigen remains unknown. No base qualities exist here, and no much larger clone lies one base off it. Lymph node samples were obtained from the axillary draining lymph nodes of breast cancer patients. The data were taken from a study of breast tumors, draining lymph nodes, adjacent tissues (dated by TCRdb to 2016 to 2017). Concerning the study at large: TCR beta repertoires were compared across tumor, adjacent nontumor tissue and axillary lymph nodes obtained from breast cancer patients. In human breast cancer, the study set out to assess how tumor, surrounding tissue and draining lymph node repertoires relate to one another and whether T cells might be exchanged between them. The research as a whole found: The study presented the conclusion that tumor T cells originate in lymph nodes as consistent with a hypothesis, not as something directly demonstrated. The similarity between tumor and nontumor tissue repertoires was significantly greater in luminal-like breast cancer than in basal-like breast cancer. The data were considered consistent with the idea that most tumor T cells come from the lymph node and then expand in tumor tissue. Tumors showed preferential V and J gene usage, and their T-cell repertoire diversity fell below that of lymph nodes yet above that of nontumor tissue.

From its cysteine to its phenylalanine, the CDR3 spans 13 amino acids. Just CDR3 DNA is preserved here, 39 bases in frame from base 1. Here V drops 0 bases and J drops 8 bases, and the junction holds 5 bases not matched to any gene. The germline V gene specifies SQVTM as CDR1 and ANQGSEA as CDR2. The sample was run on an Illumina HiSeq 2000. TCR beta chain libraries were generated through multiplex PCR amplification. High-throughput sequencing was used to analyze the amplified TCR beta chain products. TCRdb's own reprocessing of the public reads used fastp at Q25 and MiXCR and kept productive beta chains. Records with the same CDR3 protein are collapsed into one entry carrying the most frequent genes and DNA. The sample table lists about 140,000 distinct CDR3 sequences, 30% to 35% of them with a count of one. The leading ten clones occupy under 2.5% of the sample.

The chain joins TRBV29-1 to TRBJ1-2; TRBD1 fits 8 bases in the junction. The TCR originated in a female donor with breast cancer. Some clones in this sample may be carry-over from other donors' samples. Material: axillary lymph node tissue. The CDR3 region has the sequence CSVEDQQGGGYTF. Here is the DNA: TGCAGCGTTGAAGATCAACAGGGGGGGGGCTACACCTTC.